These 27 T cell receptor beta chains originate from one sample sequenced in a study of T-cell memory formation after mild COVID-19 listed by TCRdb under 2021. The library was built by means of 5' RACE. The listed sequencing device is Illumina NovaSeq 6000. Using fastp trimming at Q25 and MiXCR clonotype assembly, TCRdb reanalyzed the public sequencing data and kept in-frame beta chains. Identical CDR3 protein sequences are pooled into one entry, listed with their most common genes and DNA. Within this sample are under 40,000 distinct CDR3 sequences, with around 8% of them counted one time only. The ten largest clones capture less than 30% of the sample. Sequenced: PBMCs or a T cell subset sorted from them (not recorded which). These receptors were taken from a man between 18 and 35 years old who had mild COVID-19 (a few samples of this study predate the infection). The sample titles of this study are shuffled in the database, so cell type and time point are left out; the donor was told from shared clones.

This clonotype was counted many times. CDR3 protein: CASSQDGGIGNQPQHF. The CDR3 DNA reads TGCGCCAGCAGCCAAGATGGAGGGATCGGCAATCAGCCCCAGCATTTT. V gene TRBV4-1 combines with J gene TRBJ1-5; D is ambiguous. V was trimmed by 0 bases and J by 2 bases, leaving 11 bases between them. CDR3 size: 16 residues. The germline gives CDR1 MGHRA, CDR2 YSYEKL.

This clonotype was counted only a few times. Here the CDR3 reads CASSQATDTQYF. The CDR3, as DNA: TGTGCCAGCAGCCAGGCAACAGATACGCAGTATTTT. J is TRBJ2-3 and V is TRBV3-1; D is unresolved. This CDR3 has 12 residues. CDR1 and CDR2 (germline): LGHDT, YNNKEL (reference sequence). V was trimmed by 3 bases and J by 3 bases, leaving 4 bases between them.

The chain carries TRBV28 and TRBJ1-2, with D possibly being TRBD1 (5 bases). CDR1 MDHEN and CDR2 SYDVKM come from the germline V gene. Trimming took 3 bases from V and 4 from J, leaving 9 bases between them. The length of the CDR3 is 13 residues. The CDR3 is CASSLGGIYGYTF. The CDR3 DNA follows: TGTGCCAGCAGTTTGGGGGGTATCTATGGCTACACCTTC.

This clonotype was seen ten or more times. The V call is TRBV5-1, the J call TRBJ1-4; the D is unclear. CDR3 length equals 14 residues. In germline, CDR1 is SGHRS, CDR2 YFSETQ. The germline V and J ends were trimmed by 0 bases and 3 bases, with 6 bases remaining between them. CDR3 coding DNA: TGCGCCAGCAGCTTGGCGGGGTCTAATGAAAAACTGTTTTTT. It encodes CASSLAGSNEKLFF.

The chain is built from TRBV24-1 and TRBJ2-1; tentatively, D is TRBD2 (5 bases). The CDR3 contains 13 residues. The V gene lost 4 bases and the J gene lost 9 bases, with 12 bases spanning the gap. CDR1 is KGHDR and CDR2 is SFDVKD in the germline V gene. CDR3 in amino acids: CATSEGTRREQFF. The CDR3 DNA is TGTGCCACCAGTGAGGGAACTAGGCGTGAGCAGTTCTTC.

This clonotype was detected many times. J is TRBJ2-3 and V is TRBV4-1; TRBD2 matches 7 bases. The CDR3 totals 15 residues. V shed 0 bases, J shed 5 bases, and the junction held 5 bases outside the gene matches. CDR1 and CDR2 from the germline V gene are MGHRA and YSYEKL. The CDR3 nucleotides are TGCGCCAGCAGCCAAGATTCCGGACTAGGAGATACGCAGTATTTT. Its protein is CASSQDSGLGDTQYF.

There are many counts of this clonotype. This sequence joins TRBV7-9 and TRBJ2-4; D might be TRBD1 or TRBD2, each matching 6 bases. CDR1 is SEHNR and CDR2 is FQNEAQ in the germline V gene (reference sequence). The CDR3 totals 15 residues. Trimming removed 1 base at V and 6 bases at J, with 13 bases between. CDR3 DNA sequence: TGTGCCAGCAGCTTAGACTCTGGAGGGGGAAACATTCAGTACTTC. The encoded protein is CASSLDSGGGNIQYF.

This clonotype was seen a handful of times. The CDR3 loop reads CASSLVGAVNTGELFF. CDR3 bases: TGTGCCAGCAGCTTGGTGGGGGCAGTGAACACCGGGGAGCTGTTTTTT. V and J are TRBV5-4 and TRBJ2-2; D is perhaps TRBD1 (6 bases). This CDR3 region has 16 residues. V gave up 0 bases and J gave up 1 base, with 10 bases separating them. Germline-derived CDR1 and CDR2 are SGHNT and YYREEE (reference sequence). The variable domain in full, completed from reference TRBV5-4 and TRBJ2-2, reads ETGVTQSPTHLIKTRGQQVTLRCSSQSGHNTVSWYQQALGQGPQFIFQYYREEENGRGNFPPRFSGLQFPNYSSELNVNALELDDSALYLCASSLVGAVNTGELFFGEGSRLTVL.

This clonotype was seen only a few times. This rearrangement joins TRBV7-2 to TRBJ1-1, with D maybe TRBD1 (5 bases). There are 15 residues in the CDR3. Germline-derived CDR1 and CDR2 are SGHTA and FQGNSA. Trimming took off 1 base at V and 5 bases at J, with 14 bases between the two ends. CDR3 loop: CASSLGRGMVTEAFF. DNA for the CDR3: TGTGCCAGCAGCTTAGGTCGGGGGATGGTGACTGAAGCTTTCTTT.

This chain links TRBV6-5 with TRBJ1-2; weak D call: TRBD1 (5 bases). V was cut by 6 bases and J by 4 bases, with 12 bases left in between. CDR1 is MNHEY and CDR2 is SVGAGI in the germline V gene. The CDR3 sequence is 13 residues long. For the CDR3, the DNA is TGTGCCAGCAGATACAGGAGGACCTATGGCTACACCTTC. This sequence encodes CASRYRRTYGYTF.

V and J are TRBV15 and TRBJ2-1; 7 bases line up with TRBD1. The CDR3 loop spans 16 amino acids. V lost 0 bases to trimming and J lost 5 bases; unmatched junction nucleotides: 7. CDR1 LNHNV and CDR2 YYDKDF come from the germline V gene (reference sequence). The CDR3 DNA sequence: TGTGCCACCAGCAGAGACCGGACAGGATCCGACAATGAGCAGTTCTTC. It encodes CATSRDRTGSDNEQFF.

In its sample, this clonotype was seen many times. This chain uses TRBV5-6 with TRBJ2-7; no definite D call. The germline V gene encodes CDR1 SGHDT and CDR2 YYEEEE. Trimming shortened V by 2 bases and J by 3 bases, and 21 bases separated the two germline ends. CDR3 length equals 17 residues. CDR3 in amino acids: CASSFFTLTPMGYEQYV. The CDR3 coding sequence is TGTGCCAGCAGCTTTTTTACGTTGACACCGATGGGCTACGAGCAGTACGTC.

This clonotype was counted ten times or more. This chain joins TRBV7-9 and TRBJ1-2; D is unclear. The V end lost 4 bases, the J end lost 2 bases, and 8 bases lay between the germline ends. This CDR3 contains 13 residues. Germline CDR1 and CDR2: SEHNR and FQNEAQ (reference sequence). The CDR3 loop is CASSSGSNYGYTF. The CDR3 DNA sequence: TGTGCCAGCAGCTCCGGCAGCAACTATGGCTACACCTTC.

This clonotype was detected ten times or more. This chain uses TRBV7-3 with TRBJ1-1; maybe TRBD1 (5 bases). CDR1 is SGHTA, CDR2 FQGTGA, per germline. The CDR3 contains 13 residues. V lost 5 bases to trimming and J lost 5 bases, with 12 bases between them. CDR3 amino acids: CASSLGVRTEAFF. The CDR3 region has the DNA TGTGCCAGCAGCCTGGGGGTACGGACTGAAGCTTTCTTT. The full variable domain, with the rest looked up from reference TRBV7-3 and TRBJ1-1, is GAGVSQTPSNKVTEKGKYVELRCDPISGHTALYWYRQSLGQGPEFLIYFQGTGAADDSGLPNDRFFAVRPEGSVSTLKIQRTERGDSAVYLCASSLGVRTEAFFGQGTRLTVV.

This clonotype was seen at least ten times. V and J are TRBV7-2 and TRBJ2-1, with 11 bases that match TRBD2. Germline assignment: CDR1 SGHTA and CDR2 FQGNSA. The CDR3 contains 14 residues. V dropped 5 bases and J dropped 8; count of bases not matched to a gene: 5. In DNA, the CDR3 is TGTGCCAGCAGCGGTCTAGCGGGGGGAGATGAGCAGTTCTTC. Amino acids: CASSGLAGGDEQFF.

This clonotype was observed at least ten times. The chain is built from TRBV2 and TRBJ2-2, with no clear D. V was clipped by 7 bases and J by 1 base, with 13 bases between them. The germline gives CDR1 SNHLY, CDR2 FYNNEI. This CDR3 has 15 amino acids. CDR3 sequence reads: CASTSSRLNTGELFF. CDR3 bases: TGTGCCAGCACCAGCAGTAGGTTGAACACCGGGGAGCTGTTTTTT. Full variable domain (missing parts from reference TRBV2 and TRBJ2-2): EPEVTQTPSHQVTQMGQEVILRCVPISNHLYFYWYRQILGQKVEFLVSFYNNEISEKSEIFDDQFSVERPDGSNFTLKIRSTKLEDSAMYFCASTSSRLNTGELFFGEGSRLTVL.

This clonotype occurred many times. This CDR3 is CASSLLAGAFTGELFF. The DNA for the CDR3 is TGTGCCAGCAGCTTACTAGCGGGGGCGTTCACCGGGGAGCTGTTTTTT. The chain joins TRBV11-2 to TRBJ2-2, with TRBD2 identical over 10 bases. CDR3 length equals 16 residues. Trimming removed 2 bases from V and 4 bases from J; junction bases left unmatched: 4. Germline values: CDR1 SGHAT, CDR2 FQNNGV.

This clonotype showed up many times. The CDR3 reads CASSPHGARGEYNEQFF. The CDR3 DNA reads as TGTGCCAGCAGCCCCCACGGAGCCCGGGGAGAGTACAATGAGCAGTTCTTC. The genes are TRBV7-3 and TRBJ2-1; possible D gene TRBD2, 5 bases. Trimming cost V 5 bases and J 4 bases, with 21 bases left between them. Germline loops: CDR1 SGHTA, CDR2 FQGTGA. This CDR3 has 17 amino acids.

The chain is built from TRBV20-1 and TRBJ2-4; TRBD1 aligns across 8 bases. V shed 4 bases, J shed 7 bases, and the junction held 9 bases outside the gene matches. Per germline, CDR1 DFQATT and CDR2 SNEGSKA (reference sequence). The CDR3 covers 14 residues. In DNA form, the CDR3 reads TGCAGTGCTACCTCGACAGGGGCGGCTAACATTCAGTACTTC. This gives the protein CSATSTGAANIQYF.

This clonotype showed up many times. This chain joins TRBV7-2 and TRBJ2-2, with 7 nucleotides matching TRBD1. The CDR3 spans 14 residues. J gave up 6 bases and V 0 bases, and 1 base lay outside the gene matches. Germline assignment: CDR1 SGHTA and CDR2 FQGNSA. CDR3 sequence: CASSLAQGAGELFF. The CDR3 region has the DNA TGTGCCAGCAGCTTAGCGCAGGGGGCCGGGGAGCTGTTTTTT.

The CDR3: CASSSPGGDNEQFF. The CDR3 nucleotides read TGTGCCAGCAGCTCACCCGGGGGGGACAATGAGCAGTTCTTC. This chain connects TRBV7-2 to TRBJ2-1, with 8 bases that match TRBD2. Losses at the gene ends were 4 bases for V and 5 bases for J; bases not matched to a gene: 4. The CDR3 runs 14 residues. Germline V lookup: CDR1 SGHTA, CDR2 FQGNSA.

A few counts support this clonotype. The chain employs TRBV7-6 and TRBJ1-3, with a tentative D call TRBD1 (6 bases). There are 14 residues in the CDR3. The germline V and J ends were trimmed by 1 base and 4 bases, with 8 bases remaining between them. Germline lookup yields CDR1 SGHVS and CDR2 FNYEAQ. CDR3 in DNA: TGTGCCAGCAGCTTAGTAGGACAGGGAAACACCATATATTTT. It translates to CASSLVGQGNTIYF.

This clonotype was observed many times. J is TRBJ1-6 and V is TRBV4-2, with D unresolved. Trimming removed 0 bases from V and 10 bases from J, with 7 bases in between. CDR3 length: 13 residues. From germline, CDR1 is LGHNA and CDR2 YNFKEQ. As DNA, the CDR3 is TGTGCCAGCAGCCAAGAGGGCCAATCACCCCTCCACTTT. Amino acid sequence: CASSQEGQSPLHF.

About this clonotype itself: The junction and the germline gene differ at one end; a read error may be behind it. CDR3 in DNA: TGTGCCAGCGGCTTAACTAGCCCCCCCACAGATACGCAGTATTTT. It encodes CASGLTSPPTDTQYF. The chain has TRBV7-3 and TRBJ2-3, with D possibly TRBD2 on 6 matching bases. The CDR3 contains 15 residues. Germline loops: CDR1 SGHTA, CDR2 FQGTGA.

In its sample, this clonotype was seen many times. DNA of the CDR3: TGCGCCAGCAGCTGGTACAGCGGGGCCAACGTCCTGACTTTC. Protein: CASSWYSGANVLTF. The rearrangement joins TRBV5-1 to TRBJ2-6; D gene uncertain. Germline values: CDR1 SGHRS, CDR2 YFSETQ. The CDR3 extends over 14 amino acids. The ends were cut back, 3 bases at V and 4 bases at J, with 8 bases in the middle. The whole variable domain, filled in from reference TRBV5-1 and TRBJ2-6, reads KAGVTQTPRYLIKTRGQQVTLSCSPISGHRSVSWYQQTPGQGLQFLFEYFSETQRNKGNFPGRFSGRQFSNSRSEMNVSTLELGDSALYLCASSWYSGANVLTFGAGSRLTVL.

The chain combines TRBV10-3 with TRBJ2-7, with TRBD2 as a possible D gene (6 bases). The CDR3 extends over 13 amino acids. Per germline, CDR1 ENHRY and CDR2 SYGVKD. Trimming cost V 10 bases and J 6 bases, with 19 bases left between them. CDR3 nucleotide sequence: TGTGCCACCAAATGGGACTCGCTGAGCGAGCAGTACTTC. It codes for CATKWDSLSEQYF.

The chain has TRBV11-2 and TRBJ2-2, with D perhaps matching TRBD2 (5 bases). Trimming took 5 bases from V and 10 from J, leaving 11 bases between them. Germline V CDR1 and CDR2: SGHAT, FQNNGV. This CDR3 comprises 12 residues. The CDR3 protein is CASSPEGLELFF. As DNA, the CDR3 is TGTGCCAGCAGCCCCGAGGGCTTGGAGCTGTTTTTT.